This is a list of T cell receptor beta chains from one sample in a study of blood T cell repertoires in COVID-19. Profiling relied on immunoSEQ multiplex PCR, and the TCRdb table lists in-frame clones only, not all of them. Here the sample spans roughly 280,000 clones, roughly nine tenths being singletons. Material: peripheral blood. These receptors came from a man in his forties or fifties with active or convalescent COVID-19. Both conserved end residues are part of each CDR3. Some rows mark clone size as missing; the rest say once, few, many or name a class of expanded clone.

cdr3_aa clone_size j_call cdr3_length v_call
CASSGNSVANEKLFF NA TRBJ1-4 15 TRBV9
CASSLGGSAGAPLHF NA TRBJ1-6 15 TRBV28
CASSTGTPTNYGYTF NA TRBJ1-2 15 TRBV28
CASSQQPGQGTSKLFF NA TRBJ1-4 16 TRBV3-1/TRBV3-2
CSADRGSGNTIYF NA TRBJ1-3 13 TRBV29-1
CASSPSQGYGYTF NA TRBJ1-2 13 TRBV3-1/TRBV3-2
CASKAGTGANEQFF NA TRBJ2-1 14 TRBV6-5
CASSFGLAGEGDTQYF NA TRBJ2-3 16 TRBV5-6
CASSLARGDNSPLHF few TRBJ1-6 15 TRBV7-8
CASSQGTRATYEQYF NA TRBJ2-7 15 TRBV9
CASSLGQPTGELFF NA TRBJ2-2 14 TRBV5-1
CASSFYYEQYF NA TRBJ2-7 11 TRBV11-3
CASSEEFWGTGNQPQHF NA TRBJ1-5 17 TRBV2
CASSPREAFQETQYF NA TRBJ2-5 15 TRBV18
CASSLSTGPERPQFF NA TRBJ2-1 15 TRBV4-1
CASRMRALSYEQYF NA TRBJ2-7 14 TRBV4-1
CASSEVRTHHYGYTF NA TRBJ1-2 15 TRBV2
CASSDRDRGSPRPIF NA TRBJ2-7 15 TRBV6-1
CASSFLGASDTGELFF NA TRBJ2-2 16 TRBV5-1
CASSGGQGTEAFF NA TRBJ1-1 13 TRBV2
CAITGGWDTEAFF few TRBJ1-1 13 TRBV10-3
CASSLDGGKTDTQYF NA TRBJ2-3 15 TRBV5-1
CATSDTGTGYNEKLFF few TRBJ1-4 16 TRBV24-1
CASSLTVGYNEQFF NA TRBJ2-1 14 TRBV27
CASSLQGGSGNTIYF NA TRBJ1-3 15 TRBV19